This TCR beta chain was profiled in a study of siplizumab effects on memory and regulatory T cells. The study's findings and limits: The authors mapped only a minor fraction of alloreactive clones to unstimulated subsets.

Trimming left V 6 bases short and J 0 bases short, with 20 bases between. This CDR3 spans 18 amino acids. The germline V gene encodes CDR1 MDHEN and CDR2 SYDVKM. Worth noting for this clone: Antigen: not known.

Profiled with immunoSEQ multiplex PCR; TCRdb holds only in-frame clones, not every one. The data show some 100,000 clones, 94% seen once. The chain has TRBV28 and TRBJ2-2; D possibly corresponds to TRBD2 (5 bases). The sequence derives from a human donor in good health. The material sequenced was Tregs sorted from blood. Written as DNA, the CDR3 is TGTGCCAGCAGCCTAGGGAGCGAGGGAGACTCGAACACCGGGGAGCTGTTTTTT. This sequence encodes CASSLGSEGDSNTGELFF.